This T cell receptor beta chain comes out of a study of OX40 agonist ivuxolimab in advanced cancers. Study-wide results and limits: Low clonal expansion, among the lowest seen, marked partial responders at 0.1-3.0 mg/kg. CD8+ T cells averaged more expanded clones than CD4+.

This clone occurred once. Its antigen is undetermined. Repertoires were generated with immunoSEQ multiplex PCR, while TCRdb's copy carries only in-frame clones and drops some. The repertoire has roughly 89,000 clones, 70% to 90% of them found once; the top ten carry approximately 6.5%. The CDR3 consists of 12 residues. Germline CDR1 and CDR2: GTSNPN and SVGIG (reference sequence). Trimming left V 4 bases short and J 4 bases short, with 9 bases between. V gene TRBV30 combines with J gene TRBJ2-3, with a possible D match to TRBD1 (6 bases). This specimen consisted of CD4+ or CD8+ T cells sorted from blood, obtained in a trial of the OX40 agonist ivuxolimab. The sequence was collected from an adult with an advanced solid tumor such as melanoma, head and neck, liver or kidney cancer. DNA for the CDR3: TGTGCCTGGACTAGGACAGCAGATACGCAGTATTTT. This codes for CAWTRTADTQYF. Full variable domain (missing parts from reference TRBV30 and TRBJ2-3): SQTIHQWPATLVQPVGSPLSLECTVEGTSNPNLYWYRQAAGRGLQLLFYSVGIGQISSEVPQNLSASRPQDRQFILSSKKLLLSDSGFYLCAWTRTADTQYFGPGTRLTVL.